This entry concerns a single T cell receptor (beta chain). This sample was included in a study of blood T cell repertoires in COVID-19. Study details: Samples representing acute and convalescent COVID-19 were sourced from the United States, Italy and Spain. From T cells, B-cell-depleted T cells, or PBMCs came the material, which was cDNA or gDNA.

Trimming stripped 3 bases from V and 4 bases from J, with 15 bases between. Germline CDR1 LNHDA, CDR2 SQIVND (reference sequence). The CDR3 loop spans 15 amino acids. In the original processing: Estimation of nucleated cell counts was performed using reference gene primer amplification. The repertoire was sequenced with immunoSEQ multiplex PCR; TCRdb's copy has only in-frame clones and lacks some. Clonal size and the V and J genes are those of that table, whereas D and trimming came from the DNA. The data show 180,000 or so clones, around 86% seen once. The rearrangement links TRBV19 to TRBJ1-2, with D maybe TRBD1 (5 bases). The sequence derives from a man between 60 and 70 years old with acute or convalescent COVID-19. The sequencing sample was made of peripheral blood. The CDR3 is CASSILPGSPYGYTF. The CDR3 DNA reads as TGTGCCAGTAGTATTCTCCCAGGGTCCCCCTATGGCTACACCTTC.